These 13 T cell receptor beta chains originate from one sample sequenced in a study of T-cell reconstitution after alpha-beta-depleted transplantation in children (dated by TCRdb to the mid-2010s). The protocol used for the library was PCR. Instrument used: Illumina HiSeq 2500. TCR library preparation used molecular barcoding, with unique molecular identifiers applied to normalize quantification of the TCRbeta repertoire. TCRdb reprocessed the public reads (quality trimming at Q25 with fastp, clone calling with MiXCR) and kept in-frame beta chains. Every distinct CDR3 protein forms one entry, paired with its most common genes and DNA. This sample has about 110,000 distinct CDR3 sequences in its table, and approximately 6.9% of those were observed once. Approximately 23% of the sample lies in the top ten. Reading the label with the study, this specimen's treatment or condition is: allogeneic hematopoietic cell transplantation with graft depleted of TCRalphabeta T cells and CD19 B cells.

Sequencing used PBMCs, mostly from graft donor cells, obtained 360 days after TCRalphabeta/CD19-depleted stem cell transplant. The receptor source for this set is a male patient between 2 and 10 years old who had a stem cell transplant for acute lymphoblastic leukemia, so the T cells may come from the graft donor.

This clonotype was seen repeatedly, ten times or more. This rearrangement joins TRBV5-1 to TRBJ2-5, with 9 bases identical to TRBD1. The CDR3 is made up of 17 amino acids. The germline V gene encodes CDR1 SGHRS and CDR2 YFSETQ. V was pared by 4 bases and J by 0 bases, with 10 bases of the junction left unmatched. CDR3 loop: CASSALDRGRYQETQYF. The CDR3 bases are TGCGCCAGCAGCGCACTGGACAGGGGACGGTACCAAGAGACCCAGTACTTC.

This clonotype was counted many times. The DNA of the CDR3 is TGTGCCAGCGCCTCGGGAGGGGGCACCGGGGAGCTGTTTTTT. Protein product: CASASGGGTGELFF. The rearrangement links TRBV6-1 to TRBJ2-2; 8 bases agree with TRBD2. The V and J ends lost 8 bases and 4 bases, in that order; junction bases with no gene match: 6. Germline-derived CDR1 and CDR2 are MNHNS and SASEGT. There are 14 residues in the CDR3.

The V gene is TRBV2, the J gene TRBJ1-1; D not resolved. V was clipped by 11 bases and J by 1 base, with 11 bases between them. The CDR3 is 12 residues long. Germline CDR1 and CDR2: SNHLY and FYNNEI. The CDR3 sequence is CAFWEGNTEAFF. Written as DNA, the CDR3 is TGTGCCTTCTGGGAGGGGAACACTGAAGCTTTCTTT.

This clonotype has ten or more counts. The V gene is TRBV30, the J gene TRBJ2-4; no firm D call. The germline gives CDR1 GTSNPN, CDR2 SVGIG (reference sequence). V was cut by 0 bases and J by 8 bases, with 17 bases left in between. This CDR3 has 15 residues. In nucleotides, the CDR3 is TGTGCCTGGAGTGTAGGATCGAGGCATCCTGACATTCAGTACTTC. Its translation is CAWSVGSRHPDIQYF.

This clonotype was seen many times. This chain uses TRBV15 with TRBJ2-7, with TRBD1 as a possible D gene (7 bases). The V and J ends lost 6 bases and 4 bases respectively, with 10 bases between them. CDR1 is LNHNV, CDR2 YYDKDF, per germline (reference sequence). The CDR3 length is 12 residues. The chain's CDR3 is CATSQGGYEQYF. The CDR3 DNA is TGTGCCACCAGTCAGGGGGGTTACGAGCAGTACTTC.

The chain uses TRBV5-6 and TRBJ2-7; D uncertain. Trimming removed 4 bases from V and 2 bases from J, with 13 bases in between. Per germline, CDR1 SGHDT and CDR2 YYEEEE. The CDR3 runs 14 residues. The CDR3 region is CASSTRPGPYEQYF. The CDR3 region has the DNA TGTGCCAGCAGCACGCGCCCAGGACCCTACGAGCAGTACTTC.

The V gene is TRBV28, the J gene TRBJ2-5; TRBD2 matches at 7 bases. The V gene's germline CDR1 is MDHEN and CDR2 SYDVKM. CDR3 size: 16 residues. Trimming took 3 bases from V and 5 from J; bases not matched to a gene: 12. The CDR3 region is CASSFEWEGHLETQYF. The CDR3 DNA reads TGTGCCAGCAGTTTTGAGTGGGAGGGCCACCTGGAGACCCAGTACTTC. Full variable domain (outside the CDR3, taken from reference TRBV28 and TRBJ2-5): DVKVTQSSRYLVKRTGEKVFLECVQDMDHENMFWYRQDPGLGLRLIYFSYDVKMKEKGDIPEGYSVSREKKERFSLILESASTNQTSMYLCASSFEWEGHLETQYFGPGTRLLVL.

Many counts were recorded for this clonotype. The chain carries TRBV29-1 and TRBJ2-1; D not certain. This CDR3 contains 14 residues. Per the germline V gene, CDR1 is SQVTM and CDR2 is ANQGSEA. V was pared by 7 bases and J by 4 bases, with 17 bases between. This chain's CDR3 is CSGTAPRIYNEQFF. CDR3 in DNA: TGCAGCGGAACAGCCCCCCGGATATACAATGAGCAGTTCTTC.

CDR3 sequence reads: CASSPSVSSGNTIYF. In nucleotides, the CDR3 is TGTGCCAGCTCACCGAGTGTAAGCTCTGGAAACACCATATATTTT. The V gene is TRBV18, the J gene TRBJ1-3, with D uncertain. The germline V gene has CDR1 KGHSH and CDR2 LQKENI. This CDR3 is 15 amino acids long. Deletions cut 3 bases from V and 0 bases from J, with 9 bases between.

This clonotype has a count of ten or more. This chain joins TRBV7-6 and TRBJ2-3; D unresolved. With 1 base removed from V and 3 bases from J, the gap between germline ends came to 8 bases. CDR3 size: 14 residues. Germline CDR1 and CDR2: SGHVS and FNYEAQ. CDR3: CASSLVSGTDTQYF. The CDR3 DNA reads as TGTGCCAGCAGCTTAGTTAGTGGGACAGATACGCAGTATTTT. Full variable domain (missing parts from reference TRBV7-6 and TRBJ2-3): GAGVSQSPRYKVTKRGQDVALRCDPISGHVSLYWYRQALGQGPEFLTYFNYEAQQDKSGLPNDRFSAERPEGSISTLTIQRTEQRDSAMYRCASSLVSGTDTQYFGPGTRLTVL.

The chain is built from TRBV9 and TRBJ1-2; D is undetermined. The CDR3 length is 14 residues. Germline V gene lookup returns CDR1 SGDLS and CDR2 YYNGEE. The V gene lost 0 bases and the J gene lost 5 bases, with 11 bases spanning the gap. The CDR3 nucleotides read TGTGCCAGCAGCGTAGCGGGAGCACGGTATGGCTACACCTTC. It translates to CASSVAGARYGYTF.

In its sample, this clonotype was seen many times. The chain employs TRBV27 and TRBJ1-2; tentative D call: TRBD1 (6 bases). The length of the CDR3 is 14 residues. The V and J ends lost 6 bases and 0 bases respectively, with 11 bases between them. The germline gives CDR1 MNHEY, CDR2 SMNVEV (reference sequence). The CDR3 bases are TGTGCCAGCAGGAACAGGGCAACTAACTATGGCTACACCTTC. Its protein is CASRNRATNYGYTF.

The CDR3 here is CASSLVLESYNEQFF. The CDR3 DNA is TGTGCCAGCAGCTTAGTCCTGGAAAGTTACAATGAGCAGTTCTTC. The chain has TRBV7-2 and TRBJ2-1; D is unresolved. The CDR3 sequence is 15 residues long. V shed 1 base and J shed 4 bases, with 11 bases lying between them. CDR1 is SGHTA and CDR2 is FQGNSA in the germline V gene.